This T cell receptor beta chain was obtained from a study of blood T cells in healthy people across ages. PCR was performed a second time for about 6 to 12 cycles using a sample-barcoded 5' primer and a J-beta primer mix. From the 5' RACE reads, TCRdb called clonotypes with MiXCR, one entry per CDR3 protein. The table has approximately 770,000 distinct CDR3 sequences, 55% to 70% seen once. This CDR3 has 14 residues. V gave up 3 bases and J gave up 3 bases; unmatched junction bases: 6. The germline gives CDR1 SGHKS, CDR2 YYEKEE (reference sequence). This receptor was obtained from a man aged 25 to 40 in good health. Material for sequencing was blood. The V call is TRBV5-5, the J call TRBJ2-7, with 7 bases lining up with TRBD1. The CDR3 DNA is TGTGCCAGCAGCTCGGACACAGGGGACTACGAGCAGTACTTC. Translation gives CASSSDTGDYEQYF.